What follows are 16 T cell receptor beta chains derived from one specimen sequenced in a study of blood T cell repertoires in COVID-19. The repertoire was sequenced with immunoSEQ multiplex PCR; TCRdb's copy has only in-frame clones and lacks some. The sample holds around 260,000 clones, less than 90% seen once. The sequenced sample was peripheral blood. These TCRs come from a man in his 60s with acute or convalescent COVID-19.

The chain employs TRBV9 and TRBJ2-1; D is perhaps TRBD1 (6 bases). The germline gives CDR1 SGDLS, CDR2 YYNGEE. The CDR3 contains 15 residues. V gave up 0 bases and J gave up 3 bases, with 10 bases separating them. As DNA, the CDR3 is TGTGCCAGCAGCGTAGCTGGGGGCGGCTACAATGAGCAGTTCTTC. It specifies CASSVAGGGYNEQFF.

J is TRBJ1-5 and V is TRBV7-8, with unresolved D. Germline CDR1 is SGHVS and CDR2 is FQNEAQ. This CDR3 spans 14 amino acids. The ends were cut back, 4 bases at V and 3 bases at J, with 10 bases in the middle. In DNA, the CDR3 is TGTGCCAGCAGCTCCAGCGCCCCCAATCAGCCCCAGCATTTT. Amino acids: CASSSSAPNQPQHF.

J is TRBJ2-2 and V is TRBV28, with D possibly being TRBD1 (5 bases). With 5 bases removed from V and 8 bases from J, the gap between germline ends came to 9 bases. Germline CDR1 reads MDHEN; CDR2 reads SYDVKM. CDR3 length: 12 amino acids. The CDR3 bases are TGTGCCAGCAGTCCAGGGCATGGGGAGCTGTTTTTT. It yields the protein CASSPGHGELFF.

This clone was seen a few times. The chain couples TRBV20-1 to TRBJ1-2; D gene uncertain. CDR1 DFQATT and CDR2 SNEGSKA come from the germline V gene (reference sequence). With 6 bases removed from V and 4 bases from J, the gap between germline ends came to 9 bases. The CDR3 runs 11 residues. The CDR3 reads CSASTAYGYTF. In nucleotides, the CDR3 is TGCAGTGCGTCTACAGCCTATGGCTACACCTTC.

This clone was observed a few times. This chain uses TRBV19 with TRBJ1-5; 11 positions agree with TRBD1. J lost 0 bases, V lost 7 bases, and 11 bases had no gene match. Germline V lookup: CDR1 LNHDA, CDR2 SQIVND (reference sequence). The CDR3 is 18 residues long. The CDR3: CASTHGTGGDNSNQPQHF. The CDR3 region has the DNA TGTGCCAGTACCCATGGGACAGGGGGTGATAATAGCAATCAGCCCCAGCATTTT.

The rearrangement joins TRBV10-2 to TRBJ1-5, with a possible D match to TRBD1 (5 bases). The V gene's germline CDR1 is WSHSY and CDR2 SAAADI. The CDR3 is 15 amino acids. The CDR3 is CASRGTGGSSQPQHF. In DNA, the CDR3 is TGCGCATCCCGCGGGACCGGCGGGTCCAGTCAGCCCCAGCATTTT.

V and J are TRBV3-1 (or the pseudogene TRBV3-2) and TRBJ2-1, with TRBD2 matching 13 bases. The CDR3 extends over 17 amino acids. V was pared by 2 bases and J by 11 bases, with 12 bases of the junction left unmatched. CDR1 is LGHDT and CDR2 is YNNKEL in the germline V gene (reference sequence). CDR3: CASSQPPPGLAGAQQFF. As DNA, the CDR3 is TGTGCCAGCAGCCAACCCCCCCCCGGACTAGCGGGGGCCCAGCAGTTCTTC.

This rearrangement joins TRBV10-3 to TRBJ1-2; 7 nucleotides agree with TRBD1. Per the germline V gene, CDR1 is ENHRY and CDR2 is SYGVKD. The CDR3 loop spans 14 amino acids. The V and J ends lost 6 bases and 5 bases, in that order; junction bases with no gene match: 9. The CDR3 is CAISGQDRSYGYTF. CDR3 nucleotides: TGTGCCATCAGCGGACAGGACCGCAGTTATGGCTACACCTTC.

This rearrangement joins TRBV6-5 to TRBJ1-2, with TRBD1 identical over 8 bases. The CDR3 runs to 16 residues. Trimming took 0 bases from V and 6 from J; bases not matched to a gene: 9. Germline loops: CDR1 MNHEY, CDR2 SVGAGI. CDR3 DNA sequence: TGTGCCAGCAGTTACTCTACTATAGACAGGGGTCATGGCTACACCTTC. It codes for CASSYSTIDRGHGYTF.

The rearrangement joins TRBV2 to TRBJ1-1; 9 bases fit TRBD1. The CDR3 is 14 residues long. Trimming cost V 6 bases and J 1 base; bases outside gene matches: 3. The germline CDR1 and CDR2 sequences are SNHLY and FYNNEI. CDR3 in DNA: TGTGCCAGCAGCTCACAGGGGGCGAACACTGAAGCTTTCTTT. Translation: CASSSQGANTEAFF.

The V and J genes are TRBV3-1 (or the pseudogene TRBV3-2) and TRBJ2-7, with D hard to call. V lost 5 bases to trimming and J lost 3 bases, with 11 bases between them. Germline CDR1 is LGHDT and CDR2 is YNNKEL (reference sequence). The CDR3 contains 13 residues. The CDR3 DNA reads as TGTGCCAGCAGCAAAACATACAACTACGAGCAGTACTTC. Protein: CASSKTYNYEQYF.

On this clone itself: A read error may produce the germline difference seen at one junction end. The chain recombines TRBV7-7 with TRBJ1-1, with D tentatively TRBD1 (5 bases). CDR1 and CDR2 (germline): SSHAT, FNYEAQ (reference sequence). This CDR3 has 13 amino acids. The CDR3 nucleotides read TGTGCTAGCAGCCAGGGCGAGAACACTGAAGCTTTCTTT. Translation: CASSQGENTEAFF.

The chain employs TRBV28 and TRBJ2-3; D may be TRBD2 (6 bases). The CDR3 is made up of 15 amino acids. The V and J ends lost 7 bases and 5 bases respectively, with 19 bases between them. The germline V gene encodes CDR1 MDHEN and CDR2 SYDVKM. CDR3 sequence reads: CASTRRTRGEDTQYF. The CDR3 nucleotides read TGTGCCAGCACTCGAAGGACGCGGGGAGAAGATACGCAGTATTTT.

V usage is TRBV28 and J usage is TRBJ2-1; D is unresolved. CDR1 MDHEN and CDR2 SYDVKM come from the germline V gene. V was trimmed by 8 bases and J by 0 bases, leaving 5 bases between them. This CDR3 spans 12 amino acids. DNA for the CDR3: TGTGCCAGCTACAGCTCCTACAATGAGCAGTTCTTC. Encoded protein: CASYSSYNEQFF.

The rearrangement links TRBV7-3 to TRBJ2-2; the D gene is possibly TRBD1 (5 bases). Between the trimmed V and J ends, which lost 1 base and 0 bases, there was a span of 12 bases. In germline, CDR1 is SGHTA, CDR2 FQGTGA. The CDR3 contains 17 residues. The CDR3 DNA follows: TGTGCCAGCAGCTTAAATGGAGCAGGGCCGAACACCGGGGAGCTGTTTTTT. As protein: CASSLNGAGPNTGELFF.

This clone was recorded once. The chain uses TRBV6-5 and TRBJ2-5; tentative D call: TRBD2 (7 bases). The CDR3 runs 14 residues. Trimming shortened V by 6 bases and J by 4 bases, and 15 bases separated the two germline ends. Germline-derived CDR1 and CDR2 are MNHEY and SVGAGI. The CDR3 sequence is CASRYGGGRETQYF. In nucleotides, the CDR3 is TGTGCCAGCAGATACGGGGGCGGGAGAGAGACCCAGTACTTC.